This T cell receptor (beta chain) was captured by sequencing in a study of blood T cell repertoires in COVID-19. This CDR3 region has 22 residues. With V trimmed by 5 bases and J by 3 bases, 28 bases remained unmatched. Per the germline V gene, CDR1 is SGHVS and CDR2 is FNYEAQ. This clone was detected once. The table came from immunoSEQ multiplex PCR; TCRdb's copy has only in-frame clones and leaves some out. The sample contains around 300,000 clones, approximately 80% of which appear only once. This sequence was found in a woman aged 50 to 60 with active or convalescent COVID-19. Material: peripheral blood. The chain joins TRBV7-6 to TRBJ2-5; 9 bases fit TRBD2. The CDR3 DNA follows: TGTGCCAGCAGCCCCAGAGCACATCGGACGGCGGGACTAGCACCTGGAAAAGAGACCCAGTACTTC. It yields the protein CASSPRAHRTAGLAPGKETQYF.